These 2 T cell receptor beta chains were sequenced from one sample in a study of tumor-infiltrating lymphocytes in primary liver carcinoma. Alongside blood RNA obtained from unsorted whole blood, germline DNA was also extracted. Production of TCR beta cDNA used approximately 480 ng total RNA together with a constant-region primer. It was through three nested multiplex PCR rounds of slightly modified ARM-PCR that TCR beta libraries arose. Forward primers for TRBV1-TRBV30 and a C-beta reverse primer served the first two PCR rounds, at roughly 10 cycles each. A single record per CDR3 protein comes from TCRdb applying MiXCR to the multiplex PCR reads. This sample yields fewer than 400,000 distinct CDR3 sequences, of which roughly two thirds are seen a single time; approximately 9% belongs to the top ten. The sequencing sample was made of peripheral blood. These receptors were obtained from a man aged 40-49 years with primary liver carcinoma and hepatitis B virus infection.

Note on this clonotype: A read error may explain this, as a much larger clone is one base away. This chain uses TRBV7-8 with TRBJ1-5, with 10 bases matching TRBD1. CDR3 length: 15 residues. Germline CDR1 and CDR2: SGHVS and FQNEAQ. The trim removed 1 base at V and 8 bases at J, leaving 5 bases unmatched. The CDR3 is CASSLDRDRGEPQHF. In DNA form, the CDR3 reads TGTGCCAGCAGCTTAGACCGGGACAGGGGCGAGCCCCAGCATTTT.

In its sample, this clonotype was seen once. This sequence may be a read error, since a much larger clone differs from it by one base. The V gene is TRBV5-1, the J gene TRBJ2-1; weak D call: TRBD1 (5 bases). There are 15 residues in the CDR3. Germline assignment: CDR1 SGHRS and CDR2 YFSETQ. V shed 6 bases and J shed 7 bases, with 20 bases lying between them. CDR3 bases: TGCGCCAGCACCCCCTCAGGGTCGGTGGGGAATGAGCAGTTCTTC. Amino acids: CASTPSGSVGNEQFF.